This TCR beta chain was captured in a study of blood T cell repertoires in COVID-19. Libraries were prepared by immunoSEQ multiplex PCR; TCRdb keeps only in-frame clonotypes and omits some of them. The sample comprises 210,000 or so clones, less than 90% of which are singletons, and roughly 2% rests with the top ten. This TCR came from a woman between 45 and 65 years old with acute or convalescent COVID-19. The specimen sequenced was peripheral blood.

The CDR3 region is CSASWTGGLTDTQYF. The CDR3 DNA reads as TGCAGTGCTAGTTGGACGGGGGGACTCACAGATACGCAGTATTTT. The gene calls are TRBV20-1 and TRBJ2-3; 7 bases fit TRBD2. The CDR3 totals 15 residues. The junction had 8 bases not matched to a gene; V was cut back by 3 bases and J by 2 bases. Germline CDR1 and CDR2: DFQATT and SNEGSKA (reference sequence).